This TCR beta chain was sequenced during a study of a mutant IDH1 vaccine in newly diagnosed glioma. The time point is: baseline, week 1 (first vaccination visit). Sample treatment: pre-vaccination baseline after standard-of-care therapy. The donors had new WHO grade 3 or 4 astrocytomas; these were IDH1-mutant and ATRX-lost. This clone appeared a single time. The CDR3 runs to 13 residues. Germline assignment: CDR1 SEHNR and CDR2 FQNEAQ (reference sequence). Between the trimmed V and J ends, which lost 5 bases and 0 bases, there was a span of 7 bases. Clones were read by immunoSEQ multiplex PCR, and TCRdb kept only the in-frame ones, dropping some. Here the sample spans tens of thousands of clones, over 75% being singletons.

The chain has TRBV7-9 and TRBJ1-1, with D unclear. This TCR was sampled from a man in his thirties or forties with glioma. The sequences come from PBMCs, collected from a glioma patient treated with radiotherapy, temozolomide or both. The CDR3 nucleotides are TGTGCCAGCAGCCCGGTGATGAACACTGAAGCTTTCTTT. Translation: CASSPVMNTEAFF.